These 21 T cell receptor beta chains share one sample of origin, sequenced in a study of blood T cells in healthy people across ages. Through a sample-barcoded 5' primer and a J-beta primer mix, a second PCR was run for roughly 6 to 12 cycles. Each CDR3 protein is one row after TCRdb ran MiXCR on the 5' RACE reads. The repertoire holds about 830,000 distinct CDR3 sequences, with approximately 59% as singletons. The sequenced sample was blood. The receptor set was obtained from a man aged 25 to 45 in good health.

The CDR3 region has the DNA TGTGCCAGCAGTTTAGGTCGGGATCGGTCTGAAGCTTTCTTT. The encoded protein is CASSLGRDRSEAFF. This chain uses TRBV12-3 or TRBV12-4 with TRBJ1-1, with D unresolved. The CDR3 totals 14 residues. Trimming stripped 1 base from V and 6 bases from J, with 12 bases between.

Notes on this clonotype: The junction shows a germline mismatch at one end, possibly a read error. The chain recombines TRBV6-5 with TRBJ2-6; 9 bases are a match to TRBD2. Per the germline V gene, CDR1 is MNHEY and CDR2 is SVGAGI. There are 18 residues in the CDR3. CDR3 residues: CASKLLAGGSSGADVLTF. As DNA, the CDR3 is TGTGCCAGCAAGTTGTTGGCGGGGGGGAGCTCTGGGGCCGACGTCCTGACTTTC.

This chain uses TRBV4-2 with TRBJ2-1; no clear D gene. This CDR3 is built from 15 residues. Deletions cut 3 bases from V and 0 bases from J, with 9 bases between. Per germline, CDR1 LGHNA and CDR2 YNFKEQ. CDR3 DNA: TGTGCCAGCAGCCAGTTTACTGACTCCTACAATGAGCAGTTCTTC. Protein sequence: CASSQFTDSYNEQFF.

CDR3 DNA sequence: TGTGCCAGCAGTAAGGGGGGGGCGGCAGATACGCAGTATTTT. Translating it yields CASSKGGAADTQYF. V gene TRBV2 combines with J gene TRBJ2-3; the D gene is possibly TRBD2 (7 bases). The CDR3 runs 14 residues. V lost 5 bases to trimming and J lost 4 bases, with 13 bases between them. From germline, CDR1 is SNHLY and CDR2 FYNNEI. The full variable domain, its missing parts supplied by reference TRBV2 and TRBJ2-3, is EPEVTQTPSHQVTQMGQEVILRCVPISNHLYFYWYRQILGQKVEFLVSFYNNEISEKSEIFDDQFSVERPDGSNFTLKIRSTKLEDSAMYFCASSKGGAADTQYFGPGTRLTVL.

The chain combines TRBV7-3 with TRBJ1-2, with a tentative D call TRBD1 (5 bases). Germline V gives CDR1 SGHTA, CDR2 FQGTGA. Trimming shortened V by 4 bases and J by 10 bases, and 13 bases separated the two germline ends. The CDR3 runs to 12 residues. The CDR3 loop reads CASSSGAGIYTF. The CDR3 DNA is TGTGCCAGCAGCTCCGGGGCGGGGATCTACACCTTC.

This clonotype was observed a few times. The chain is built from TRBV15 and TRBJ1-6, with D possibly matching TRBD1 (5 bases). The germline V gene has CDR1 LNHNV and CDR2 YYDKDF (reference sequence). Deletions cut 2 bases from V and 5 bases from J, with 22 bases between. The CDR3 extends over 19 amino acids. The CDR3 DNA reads TGTGCCACCAGCAGAACTCCCCCCCGCGGGGGGTTAAATAATTCACCCCTCCACTTT. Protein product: CATSRTPPRGGLNNSPLHF.

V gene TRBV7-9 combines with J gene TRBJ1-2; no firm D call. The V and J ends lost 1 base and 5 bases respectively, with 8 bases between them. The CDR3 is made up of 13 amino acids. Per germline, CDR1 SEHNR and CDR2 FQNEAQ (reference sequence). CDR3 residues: CASSLVPLYGYTF. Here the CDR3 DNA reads TGTGCCAGCAGCTTAGTCCCCCTATATGGCTACACCTTC.

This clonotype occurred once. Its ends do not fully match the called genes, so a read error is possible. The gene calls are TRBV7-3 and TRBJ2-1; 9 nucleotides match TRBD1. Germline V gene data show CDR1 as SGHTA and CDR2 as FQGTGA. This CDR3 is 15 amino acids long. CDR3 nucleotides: TGTGCCAGCAGTTCCGGGACAGGGTCCTACAATGAGCGGTTCTTC. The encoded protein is CASSSGTGSYNERFF.

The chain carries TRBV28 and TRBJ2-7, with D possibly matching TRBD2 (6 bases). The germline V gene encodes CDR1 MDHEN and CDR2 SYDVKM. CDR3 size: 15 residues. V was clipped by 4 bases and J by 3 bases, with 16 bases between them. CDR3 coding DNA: TGTGCCAGCAGTTCCCCCCCCGGGGGTATCTACGAGCAGTACTTC. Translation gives CASSSPPGGIYEQYF.

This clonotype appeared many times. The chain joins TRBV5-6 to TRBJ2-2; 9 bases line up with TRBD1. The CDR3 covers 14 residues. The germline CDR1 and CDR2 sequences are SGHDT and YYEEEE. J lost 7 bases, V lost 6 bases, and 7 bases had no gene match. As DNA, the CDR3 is TGTGCCAGCAACCCCGGGACAGGGATCGGGGAGCTGTTTTTT. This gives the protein CASNPGTGIGELFF. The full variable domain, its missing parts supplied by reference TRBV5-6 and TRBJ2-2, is DAGVTQSPTHLIKTRGQQVTLRCSPKSGHDTVSWYQQALGQGPQFIFQYYEEEERQRGNFPDRFSGHQFPNYSSELNVNALLLGDSALYLCASNPGTGIGELFFGEGSRLTVL.

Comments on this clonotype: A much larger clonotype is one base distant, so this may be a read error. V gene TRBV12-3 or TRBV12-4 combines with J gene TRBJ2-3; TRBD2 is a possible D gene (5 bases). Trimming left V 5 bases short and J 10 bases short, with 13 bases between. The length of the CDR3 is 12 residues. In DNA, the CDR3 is TGTGCCAGCAGTCCGACCGGGGATGCGCAGTATTTT. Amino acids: CASSPTGDAQYF.

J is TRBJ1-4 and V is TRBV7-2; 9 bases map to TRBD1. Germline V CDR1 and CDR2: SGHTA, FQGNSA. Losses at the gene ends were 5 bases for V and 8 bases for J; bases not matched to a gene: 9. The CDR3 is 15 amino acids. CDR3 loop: CASSRLGQGGEKLFF. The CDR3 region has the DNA TGTGCCAGCAGCCGTTTGGGACAGGGTGGAGAAAAACTGTTTTTT.

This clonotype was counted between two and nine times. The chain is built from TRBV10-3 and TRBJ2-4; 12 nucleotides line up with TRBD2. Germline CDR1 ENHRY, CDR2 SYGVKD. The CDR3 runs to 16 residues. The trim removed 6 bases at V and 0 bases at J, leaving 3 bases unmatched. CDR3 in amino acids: CAISGTSGLAKNIQYF. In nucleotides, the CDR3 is TGTGCCATCAGCGGGACTAGCGGGTTAGCCAAAAACATTCAGTACTTC.

CDR3 sequence reads: CSAGFSGGAYNEQFF. CDR3 sequence (DNA): TGCAGTGCTGGATTTAGCGGGGGGGCTTACAATGAGCAGTTCTTC. V is TRBV20-1 and J is TRBJ2-1; 11 bases match TRBD2. Germline CDR1 and CDR2: DFQATT and SNEGSKA (reference sequence). After removal of 5 bases from V and 4 bases from J, the junction contained 7 bases not matched to a gene. CDR3 length: 15 amino acids.

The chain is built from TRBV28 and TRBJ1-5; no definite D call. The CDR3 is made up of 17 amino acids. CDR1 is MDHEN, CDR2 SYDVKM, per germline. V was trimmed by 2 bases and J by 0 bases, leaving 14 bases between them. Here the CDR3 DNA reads TGTGCCAGCAGTTTACCTCCCCGGTATTATAGCAATCAGCCCCAGCATTTT. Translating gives CASSLPPRYYSNQPQHF.

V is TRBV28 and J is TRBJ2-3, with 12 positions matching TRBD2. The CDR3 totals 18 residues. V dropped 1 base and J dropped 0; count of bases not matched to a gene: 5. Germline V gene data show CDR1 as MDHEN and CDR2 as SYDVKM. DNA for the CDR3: TGTGCCAGCAGTTTATCTAGCGGGGGGGTGTCTAGCACAGATACGCAGTATTTT. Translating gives CASSLSSGGVSSTDTQYF. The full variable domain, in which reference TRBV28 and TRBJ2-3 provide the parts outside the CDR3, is DVKVTQSSRYLVKRTGEKVFLECVQDMDHENMFWYRQDPGLGLRLIYFSYDVKMKEKGDIPEGYSVSREKKERFSLILESASTNQTSMYLCASSLSSGGVSSTDTQYFGPGTRLTVL.

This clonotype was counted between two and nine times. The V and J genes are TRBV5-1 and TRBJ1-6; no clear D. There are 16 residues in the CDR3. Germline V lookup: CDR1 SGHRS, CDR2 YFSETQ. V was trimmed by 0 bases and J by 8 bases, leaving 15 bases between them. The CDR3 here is CASSLEEGGFDSPLHF. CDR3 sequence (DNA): TGCGCCAGCAGCTTGGAGGAGGGCGGGTTTGATTCACCCCTCCACTTT.

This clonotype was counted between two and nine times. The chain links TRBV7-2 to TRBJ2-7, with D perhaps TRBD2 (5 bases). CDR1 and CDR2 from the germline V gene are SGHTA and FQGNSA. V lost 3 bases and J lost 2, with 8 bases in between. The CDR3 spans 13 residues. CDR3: CASSFRETYEQYF. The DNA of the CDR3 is TGTGCCAGCAGCTTCCGGGAAACCTACGAGCAGTACTTC.

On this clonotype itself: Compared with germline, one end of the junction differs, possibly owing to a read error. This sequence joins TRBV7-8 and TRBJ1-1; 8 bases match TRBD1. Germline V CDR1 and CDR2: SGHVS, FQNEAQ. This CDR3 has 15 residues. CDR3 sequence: CVSSPAGTGFTEAFF. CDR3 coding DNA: TGTGTCAGCAGCCCAGCCGGGACAGGTTTCACTGAAGCTTTCTTT.

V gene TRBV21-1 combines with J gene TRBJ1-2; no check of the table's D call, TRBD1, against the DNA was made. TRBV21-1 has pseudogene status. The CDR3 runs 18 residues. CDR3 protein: CASSKVGPGGELANGYTF. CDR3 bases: TGTGCCAGCAGCAAAGTTGGGCCAGGGGGGGAACTGGCTAATGGCTACACCTTC.

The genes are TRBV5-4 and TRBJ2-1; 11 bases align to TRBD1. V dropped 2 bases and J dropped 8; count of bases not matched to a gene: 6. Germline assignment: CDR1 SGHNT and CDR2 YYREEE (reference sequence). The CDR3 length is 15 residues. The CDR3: CASSLGGTGGDEQFF. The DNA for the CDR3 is TGTGCCAGCAGCTTAGGCGGGACAGGGGGAGATGAGCAGTTCTTC.